In its sample, the clone carrying this T cell receptor (beta chain) was seen many times. The antigen is not known. Unique molecular identifiers were in the cDNA, with template-switch universal primer binding. MiXCR, run by TCRdb on the 5' RACE reads, gives a single entry per CDR3 protein. This table holds around 250,000 distinct CDR3 sequences, about 12% found once. V was clipped by 2 bases and J by 4 bases, with 8 bases between them. Germline V gives CDR1 MNHEY, CDR2 SMNVEV (reference sequence). This CDR3 region has 13 residues. This sample was taken from a study of identical twins. Study outcomes and limitations: Conclusions came from cross-sectional statistical analysis, not from following the same donors.

A further study also used this sample, focusing on yellow fever vaccine responses in identical twins.

The sequenced sample was memory (CD45RO+) T cells sorted from blood. The TCR comes from a woman under 30 in good health. The rearrangement joins TRBV27 to TRBJ1-2; TRBD1 might be the D (5 bases). The CDR3 region is CASSLDRLYGYTF. The CDR3 DNA is TGTGCCAGCAGTTTAGACAGACTCTATGGCTACACCTTC.